Listed below are T cell receptor beta chains from one sample, sequenced in a study of OX40 agonist ivuxolimab in advanced cancers. The assay was immunoSEQ multiplex PCR, and TCRdb's table has in-frame clones only and misses some. Among 35,000 to 50,000 clones listed, approximately 78% were seen once. Sequencing was performed on CD4+ or CD8+ T cells sorted from blood, taken in a trial of the OX40 agonist ivuxolimab. The source is an adult with an advanced solid tumor such as melanoma, head and neck, liver or kidney cancer. Both conserved end residues are part of each CDR3. A D gene is named only where the DNA matches it firmly. Expanded clones are given a class, and other clones once, few, many or no size at all.

. | TRBJ2-3 | TRBV18 | . | TGTGCCAGCTCACCGAGCAGTGCGATGACAGATACGCAGTATTTT | CASSPSSAMTDTQYF
TRBD1 | TRBJ2-5 | TRBV19 | . | TGTGCCAGTAGTACCCGGGACAGGGGTTCCCAAGAGACCCAGTACTTC | CASSTRDRGSQETQYF
. | TRBJ1-2 | TRBV6-1 | . | TGTGCCAGCATGCGGACAGTTCTCTATGGCTACACCTTC | CASMRTVLYGYTF
. | TRBJ2-3 | TRBV5-1 | once | TGCGCCAGCAGGGGAGAAACAGATACGCAGTATTTT | CASRGETDTQYF
TRBD2 | TRBJ2-5 | TRBV4-2 | . | TGTGCCAGCAGCCGGACAGCGGGAGGGCCGGTAGAGACCCAGTACTTC | CASSRTAGGPVETQYF
. | TRBJ2-1 | TRBV5-4 | . | TGTGCCAGCAGCTTGGACGCTAACCGGTACAATGAGCAGTTCTTC | CASSLDANRYNEQFF
TRBD2 | TRBJ2-1 | TRBV18 | once | TGTGCCAGCTCACCCCGACTAGCGGGAGGGCTCAATGAGCAGTTCTTC | CASSPRLAGGLNEQFF
. | TRBJ2-3 | TRBV7-7 | . | TGTGCCAGCAGCCTAAGACAGGGAGGAGATACGCAGTATTTT | CASSLRQGGDTQYF
. | TRBJ1-2 | TRBV19 | . | TGTGCCAGTAGTATGGACGGGACGGGGGCCAATGGCTACACCTTC | CASSMDGTGANGYTF
. | TRBJ1-2 | TRBV29-1 | . | TGCAGCGTTCCCAAGCCTAACTATGGCTACACCTTC | CSVPKPNYGYTF
. | TRBJ1-2 | TRBV10-3 | . | TGTGCCATCAGTGAGTCTTGGCAGGGAAGTGGCTACACCTTC | CAISESWQGSGYTF
. | TRBJ1-2 | TRBV19 | . | TGTGCCAGTAGTATACTTCCAAGGGTGATTAACTATGGCTACACCTTC | CASSILPRVINYGYTF
. | TRBJ2-3 | TRBV19 | . | TGTGCCAGTAGTACCCCCAGGGGTAGCACAGATACGCAGTATTTT | CASSTPRGSTDTQYF
. | TRBJ1-5 | TRBV12-2 | . | TGTGCTCCCCAGAGGGGGAAGGATGGCAATCAGCCCCAGCATTTT | CAPQRGKDGNQPQHF
TRBD2 | TRBJ2-7 | TRBV6-9 | . | TGTGCCAGCAGTTACTCGGGGGGAAAGGGCGAGCAGTACTTC | CASSYSGGKGEQYF
TRBD2 | TRBJ2-2 | TRBV7-2 | . | TGTGCCAGCAGCTTAGTGGGCGGGAGTATCGGGGAGCTGTTTTTT | CASSLVGGSIGELFF
. | TRBJ2-2 | TRBV2 | . | TGTGCCAGCATGTCCGAGGGTAGCGACACCGGGGAGCTGTTTTTT | CASMSEGSDTGELFF